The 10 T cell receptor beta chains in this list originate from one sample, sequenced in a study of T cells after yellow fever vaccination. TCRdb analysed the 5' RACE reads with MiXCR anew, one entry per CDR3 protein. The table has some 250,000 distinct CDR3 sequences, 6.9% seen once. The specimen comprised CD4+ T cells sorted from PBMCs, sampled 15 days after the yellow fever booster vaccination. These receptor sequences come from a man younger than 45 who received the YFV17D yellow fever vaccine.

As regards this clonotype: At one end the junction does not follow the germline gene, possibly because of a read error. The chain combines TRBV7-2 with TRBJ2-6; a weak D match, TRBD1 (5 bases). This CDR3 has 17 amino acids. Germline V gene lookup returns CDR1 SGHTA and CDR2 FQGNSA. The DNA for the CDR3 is TGTGCCAGCAGCTTAGCGCTATGGGCCTCTGGGGCCAGCGTCCTGACTTTC. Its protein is CASSLALWASGASVLTF.

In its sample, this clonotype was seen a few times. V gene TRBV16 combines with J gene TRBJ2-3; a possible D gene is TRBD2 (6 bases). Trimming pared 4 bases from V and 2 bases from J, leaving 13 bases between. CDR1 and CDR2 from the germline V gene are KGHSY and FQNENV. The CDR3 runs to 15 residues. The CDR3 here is CASSPPGAPTDTQYF. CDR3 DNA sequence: TGTGCCAGCAGCCCGCCGGGAGCCCCCACAGATACGCAGTATTTT.

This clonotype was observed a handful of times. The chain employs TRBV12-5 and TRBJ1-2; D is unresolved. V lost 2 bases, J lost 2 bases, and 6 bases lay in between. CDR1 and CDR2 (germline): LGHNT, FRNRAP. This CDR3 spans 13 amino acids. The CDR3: CASGLSLNYGYTF. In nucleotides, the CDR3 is TGTGCTAGTGGTTTGAGCCTAAACTATGGCTACACCTTC.

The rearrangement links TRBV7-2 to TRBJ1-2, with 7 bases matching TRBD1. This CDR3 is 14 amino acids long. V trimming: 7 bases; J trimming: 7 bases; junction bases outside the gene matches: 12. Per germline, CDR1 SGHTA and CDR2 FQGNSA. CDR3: CASTQGGISRGYTF. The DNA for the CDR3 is TGTGCCAGCACCCAGGGGGGGATTTCCCGTGGCTACACCTTC.

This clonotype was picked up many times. The CDR3 reads CASKQGANSEQFF. The CDR3 DNA follows: TGTGCCAGCAAACAGGGGGCTAATAGTGAGCAGTTCTTC. The chain has TRBV2 and TRBJ2-1, with 9 nucleotides matching TRBD1. CDR3 length: 13 amino acids. The J segment lost 9 bases and the V segment lost 7 bases, leaving 7 bases of the junction unmatched. Germline CDR1 SNHLY, CDR2 FYNNEI.

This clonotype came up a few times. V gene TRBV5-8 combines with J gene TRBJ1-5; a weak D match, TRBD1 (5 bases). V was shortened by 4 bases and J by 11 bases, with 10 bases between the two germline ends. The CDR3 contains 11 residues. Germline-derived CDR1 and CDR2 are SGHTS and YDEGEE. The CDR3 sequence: CASSRYRSQHF. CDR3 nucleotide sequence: TGTGCCAGCAGCCGCTACAGGTCCCAGCATTTT.

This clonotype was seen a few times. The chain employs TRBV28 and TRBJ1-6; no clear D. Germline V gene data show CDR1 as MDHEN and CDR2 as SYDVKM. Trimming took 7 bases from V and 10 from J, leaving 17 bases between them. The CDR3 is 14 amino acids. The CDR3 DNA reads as TGTGCCAGCATCCCCAGCGGAGCGCAATCACCCCTCCACTTT. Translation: CASIPSGAQSPLHF. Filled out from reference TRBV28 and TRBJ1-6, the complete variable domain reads DVKVTQSSRYLVKRTGEKVFLECVQDMDHENMFWYRQDPGLGLRLIYFSYDVKMKEKGDIPEGYSVSREKKERFSLILESASTNQTSMYLCASIPSGAQSPLHFGNGTRLTVT.

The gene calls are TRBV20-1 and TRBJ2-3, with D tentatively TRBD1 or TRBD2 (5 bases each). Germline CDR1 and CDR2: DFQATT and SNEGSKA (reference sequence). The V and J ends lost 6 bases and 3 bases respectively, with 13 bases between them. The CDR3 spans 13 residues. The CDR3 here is CSAGFRETDTQYF. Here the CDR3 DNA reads TGCAGTGCAGGGTTCAGGGAGACAGATACGCAGTATTTT.

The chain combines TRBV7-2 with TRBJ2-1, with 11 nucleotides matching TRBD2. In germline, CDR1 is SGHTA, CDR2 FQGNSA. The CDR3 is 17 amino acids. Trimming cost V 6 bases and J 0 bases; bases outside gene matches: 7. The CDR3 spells CASSPLTSGNSYNEQFF. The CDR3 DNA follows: TGTGCCAGCAGTCCCTTGACTAGCGGGAACTCCTACAATGAGCAGTTCTTC.

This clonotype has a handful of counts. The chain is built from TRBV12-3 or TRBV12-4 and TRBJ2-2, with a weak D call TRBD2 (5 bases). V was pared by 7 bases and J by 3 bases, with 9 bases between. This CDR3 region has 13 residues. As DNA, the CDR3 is TGTGCCAGCATCCGGGATTACACCGGGGAGCTGTTTTTT. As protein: CASIRDYTGELFF.